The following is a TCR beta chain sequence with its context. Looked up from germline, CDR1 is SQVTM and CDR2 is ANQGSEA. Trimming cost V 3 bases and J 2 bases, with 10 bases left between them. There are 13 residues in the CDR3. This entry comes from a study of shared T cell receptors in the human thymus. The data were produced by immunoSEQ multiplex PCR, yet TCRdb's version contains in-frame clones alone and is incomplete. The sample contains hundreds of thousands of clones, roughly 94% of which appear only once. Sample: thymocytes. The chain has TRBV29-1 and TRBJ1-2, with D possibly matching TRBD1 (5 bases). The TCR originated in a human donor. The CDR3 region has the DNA TGCAGCGTTGAGACAGACAAGAACTATGGCTACACCTTC. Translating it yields CSVETDKNYGYTF.